The sequence of this T cell receptor beta chain was determined in a study of cytotoxic CD8 clonotypes in ibrutinib-treated CLL. Study-level background: Results showed around 24 partial and 2 complete responses; following median about 68 months, approximately 15 remained remitted, approximately 12 advanced. After treatment lasting a median about 13 months, range 6 to 36, response samples were collected.

TCRdb's table, derived via immunoSEQ multiplex PCR, lists solely in-frame clones and lacks some. The sample yields tens of thousands of clones, roughly 54% seen once. Study-wide points: Rising at ibrutinib response, clonality subsequently fell back toward baseline at progression.

The CDR3 is 14 amino acids. V gave up 2 bases and J gave up 0 bases, with 8 bases separating them. The germline gives CDR1 MNHEY, CDR2 SVGAGI. In its sample, this clone was seen a few times. What it binds is unknown. The clonotype comes from a human donor with chronic lymphocytic leukemia. The sequenced sample was PBMCs, obtained at disease progression, from a patient treated with ibrutinib. The chain links TRBV6-5 to TRBJ2-7, with D possibly TRBD1 on 5 matching bases. The CDR3 sequence is CASSYIGDSYEQYF. The CDR3 nucleotides read TGTGCCAGCAGTTACATAGGGGACTCCTACGAGCAGTACTTC.